The sequence of this T cell receptor (beta chain) was determined in a study of beta chain features in type 1 diabetes. General observations from the study: The similarity of naive, central memory and Treg TCRB repertoires appeared greater among patients than among healthy donors. Significant though moderate, a shortening of TCRB CDR3s appeared in all four CD4+ subsets of Type 1 diabetes patients.

This clone was seen a few times. Its target is not known. Over 95% purity was reached by all sorted populations. The CDR3 contains 15 residues. V was trimmed by 0 bases and J by 4 bases, leaving 12 bases between them. Germline assignment: CDR1 LGHNA and CDR2 YSLEER. Reverse transcribing all isolated RNA meant expressed TCRB transcripts were sequenced. Only in-frame clones appear in the TCRdb table, and some are missing; sequencing was by immunoSEQ multiplex PCR. The sample has nearly 350,000 clones; 7% to 10% are singletons. The chain employs TRBV4-3 and TRBJ1-2, with a tentative D call TRBD1 (6 bases). The sequencing input was central memory CD4+ T cells from blood. The origin of this receptor is a young man with type 1 diabetes. For the CDR3, the DNA is TGCGCCAGCAGCCAAGATCGAGGGGGTGGCTATGGCTACACCTTC. As protein: CASSQDRGGGYGYTF.